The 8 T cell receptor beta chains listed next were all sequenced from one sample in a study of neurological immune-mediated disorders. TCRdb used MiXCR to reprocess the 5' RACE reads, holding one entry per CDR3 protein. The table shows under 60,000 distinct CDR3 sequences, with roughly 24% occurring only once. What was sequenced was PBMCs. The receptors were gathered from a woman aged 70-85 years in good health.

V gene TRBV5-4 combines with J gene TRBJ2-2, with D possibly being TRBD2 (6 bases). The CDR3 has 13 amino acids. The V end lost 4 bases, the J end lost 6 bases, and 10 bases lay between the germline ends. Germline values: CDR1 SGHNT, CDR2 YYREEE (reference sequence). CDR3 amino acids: CASSPTSSGELFF. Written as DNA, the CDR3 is TGTGCCAGCAGCCCAACTAGCTCCGGGGAGCTGTTTTTT. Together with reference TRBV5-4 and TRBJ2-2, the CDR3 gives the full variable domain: ETGVTQSPTHLIKTRGQQVTLRCSSQSGHNTVSWYQQALGQGPQFIFQYYREEENGRGNFPPRFSGLQFPNYSSELNVNALELDDSALYLCASSPTSSGELFFGEGSRLTVL.

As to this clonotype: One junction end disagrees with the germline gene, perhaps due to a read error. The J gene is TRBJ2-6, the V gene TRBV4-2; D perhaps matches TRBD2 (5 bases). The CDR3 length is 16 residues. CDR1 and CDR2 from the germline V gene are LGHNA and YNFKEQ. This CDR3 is CAISQQTGSGANVLTF. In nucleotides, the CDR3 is TGTGCCATCAGCCAACAAACGGGGTCCGGGGCCAACGTCCTGACTTTC.

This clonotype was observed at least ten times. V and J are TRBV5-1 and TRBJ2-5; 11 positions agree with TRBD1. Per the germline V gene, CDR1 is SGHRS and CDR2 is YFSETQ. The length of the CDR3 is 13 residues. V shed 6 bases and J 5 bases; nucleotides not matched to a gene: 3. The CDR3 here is CASTRTGGETQYF. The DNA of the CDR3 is TGCGCCAGCACCCGGACAGGGGGCGAGACCCAGTACTTC.

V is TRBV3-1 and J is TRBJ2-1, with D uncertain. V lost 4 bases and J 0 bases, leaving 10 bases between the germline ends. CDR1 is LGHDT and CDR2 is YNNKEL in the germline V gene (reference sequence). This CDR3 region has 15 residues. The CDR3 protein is CASSPSRSSYNEQFF. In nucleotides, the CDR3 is TGTGCCAGCAGCCCCTCTCGGAGCTCCTACAATGAGCAGTTCTTC.

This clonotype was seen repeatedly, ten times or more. CDR3: CASSLGDFYEQYF. CDR3 DNA sequence: TGTGCCAGCAGCTTAGGGGACTTCTACGAGCAGTACTTC. The V call is TRBV7-2, the J call TRBJ2-7; possible D gene TRBD2, 6 bases. V was cut by 1 base and J by 3 bases, with 7 bases left in between. CDR3 size: 13 residues. Per germline, CDR1 SGHTA and CDR2 FQGNSA.

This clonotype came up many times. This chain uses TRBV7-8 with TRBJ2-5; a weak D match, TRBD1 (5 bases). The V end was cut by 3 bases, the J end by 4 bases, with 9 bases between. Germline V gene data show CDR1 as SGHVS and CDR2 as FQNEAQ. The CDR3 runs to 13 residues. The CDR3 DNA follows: TGTGCCAGCAGCTTCGAAGGGGCAGAGACCCAGTACTTC. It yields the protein CASSFEGAETQYF.

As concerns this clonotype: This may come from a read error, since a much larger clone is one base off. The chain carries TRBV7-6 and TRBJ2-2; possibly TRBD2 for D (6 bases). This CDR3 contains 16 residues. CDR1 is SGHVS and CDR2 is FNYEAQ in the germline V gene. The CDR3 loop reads CASSPQGVRFGGELVF. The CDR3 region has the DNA TGTGCCAGCAGCCCCCAGGGTGTCCGATTCGGCGGGGAGCTGGTTTTT.

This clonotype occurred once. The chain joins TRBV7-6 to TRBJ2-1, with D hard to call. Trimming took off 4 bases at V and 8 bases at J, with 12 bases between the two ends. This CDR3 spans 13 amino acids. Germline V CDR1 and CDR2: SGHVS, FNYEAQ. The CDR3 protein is CASSWVGIHEQFF. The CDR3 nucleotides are TGTGCCAGCAGCTGGGTGGGTATCCATGAGCAGTTCTTC.